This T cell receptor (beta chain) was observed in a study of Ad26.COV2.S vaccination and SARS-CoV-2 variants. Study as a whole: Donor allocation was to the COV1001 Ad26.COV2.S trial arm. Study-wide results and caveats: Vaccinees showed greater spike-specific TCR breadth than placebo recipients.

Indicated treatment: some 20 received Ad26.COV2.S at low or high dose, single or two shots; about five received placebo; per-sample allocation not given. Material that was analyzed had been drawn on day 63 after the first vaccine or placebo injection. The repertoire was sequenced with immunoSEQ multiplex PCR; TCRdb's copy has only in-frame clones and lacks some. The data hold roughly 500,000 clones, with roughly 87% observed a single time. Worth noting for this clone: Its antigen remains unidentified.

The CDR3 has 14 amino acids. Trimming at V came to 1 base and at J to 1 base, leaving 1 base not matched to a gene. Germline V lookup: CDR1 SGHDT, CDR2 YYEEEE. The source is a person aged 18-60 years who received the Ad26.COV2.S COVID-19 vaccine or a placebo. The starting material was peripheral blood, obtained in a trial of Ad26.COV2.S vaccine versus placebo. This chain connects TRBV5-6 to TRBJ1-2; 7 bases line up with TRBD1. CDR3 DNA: TGTGCCAGCAGCTTGACAGGGGTTAACTATGGCTACACCTTC. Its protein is CASSLTGVNYGYTF.